A few counts support the clone carrying this TCR beta chain. Generated by immunoSEQ multiplex PCR, the TCRdb table keeps only in-frame clones and is missing some. In the table there are 100,000 or so clones, 87% of which are singletons. These data are taken from a study of T cell responses to AZD1222 COVID-19 vaccine. From germline, CDR1 is MGHRA and CDR2 YSYEKL. CDR3 size: 15 residues. V dropped 0 bases and J dropped 0 bases, with 5 bases sitting between them. J is TRBJ1-4 and V is TRBV4-1; D ambiguous. Source: peripheral blood, taken 28 days after the second AZD1222 dose. This TCR derives from an adult who received the AZD1222 COVID-19 vaccine. The CDR3 region is CASSQERTTNEKLFF. The CDR3 bases are TGCGCCAGCAGCCAAGAACGGACAACTAATGAAAAACTGTTTTTT.